This TCR beta chain was sequenced in a study of cytomegalovirus exposure and HLA in healthy donors. As for this clone: What it binds is not known.

The PCR was carried out with 60 Vbeta primers and 13 Jbeta primers. Data came from immunoSEQ multiplex PCR; TCRdb stores just in-frame clones and leaves some out. The sample lists about 50,000 clones; 77% were seen once. The germline V and J ends were trimmed by 0 bases and 7 bases, with 13 bases remaining between them. Germline loops: CDR1 SGDLS, CDR2 YYNGEE. The CDR3 runs to 14 residues. Points from the study as a whole: Altogether, 150 or so TCR beta chains were recorded as cytomegalovirus-associated. In a later analysis, most CMV-associated TCR beta chains appeared HLA-restricted.

V gene TRBV9 combines with J gene TRBJ1-1, with no clear D. This receptor was taken from a woman aged 40 to 50 in good health and CMV-seropositive. The sequenced sample consisted of PBMCs. CDR3 sequence: CASSVEPQVGEAFF. The CDR3 DNA reads TGTGCCAGCAGCGTAGAGCCCCAGGTGGGTGAAGCTTTCTTT.